This T cell receptor (beta chain) derives from a study of CD8 T cells in Susac syndrome. Study-level results: The study conceded that relatively few individuals underwent its TCR sequencing and HLA analysis.

It was with random hexamers that roughly 0.45 to 1 ug RNA was reverse transcribed. The amplification used immunoSEQ multiplex PCR on TCR beta CDR3; it spanned 54 Vbeta and 13 Jbeta. TCRdb re-analysed the immunoSEQ multiplex PCR reads in MiXCR, keeping a single row per CDR3 protein. This sample has roughly 150,000 distinct CDR3 sequences, with around 95% found just once. Sequencing targeted TCR beta in blood CD8+ and CD4+ T cells. Comment on this clonotype: Its antigen is as yet unknown.

The material sequenced was CD8+ T cells from PBMCs. The receptor was derived from a human donor with multiple sclerosis.

The CDR3 loop reads CASSQSPENTEAFF. The CDR3 nucleotides read TGCGCCAGCAGTCAATCCCCAGAGAACACTGAAGCTTTCTTT. This chain connects TRBV23-1 to TRBJ1-1, with D uncertain. TRBV23-1 qualifies as an ORF whose function is uncertain. The CDR3 length is 14 residues. V lost 0 bases and J 1 base, leaving 6 bases between the germline ends.